The present T cell receptor beta chain was sequenced within a study of blood T cell repertoires in COVID-19 (dated by TCRdb to about 2020). Regarding the study in general: Samples covering the acute and convalescent phases of COVID-19 were provided by collaborators in the United States, Italy and Spain. The repertoires were released in a freely available public database intended as a resource for research on the immune response to SARS-CoV-2. The samples were drawn from the first 160 participants of the ongoing ImmuneRACE study and from some 1,300 subjects provided by 6 global collaborators. Nearly every sample came with metadata listing a de-identified subject ID, COVID-19 status, age in years and sex. Where available, HLA class I and class II types were taken from metadata supplied by the sample provider and were not determined by assay-based typing. The prospective study material was composed of cDNA or gDNA derived from T cells, B-cell-depleted T cells, or PBMCs. Deeply sampled blood TCRbeta repertoires from subjects exposed to, actively infected with, or recovered from COVID-19 were included in the dataset.

This clone was observed once. Its antigen is unknown. Base quality data are lacking; no much larger clone is found one base away. TCRbeta CDR3 regions were amplified from genomic DNA by means of the immunoSEQ Assay, a bias-controlled multiplex PCR. The paper's processing steps were these. Nucleated cell counts per sample were estimated from amplification of reference gene primers within the assay. To quantify the absolute abundance of each unique TCRbeta CDR3 rearrangement, sequence reads were collapsed and filtered. Productive Simpson clonality was computed per sample as the square root of Simpson's diversity index over productive rearrangements. Held by TCRdb, this immuneACCESS table contains in-frame sequences only and omits some clones. Under half of the omission traces to an unresolved V gene where checked; the cause of the rest is unknown. V and J calls and clone size are those listed in that table; D and trimming were worked out from the DNA. This sample is represented by about 410,000 clones; 86% of them were singletons. Of the sample, approximately 1.5% falls within the top ten clones.

The CDR3 contains 18 residues, cysteine and phenylalanine counted. Of all the DNA, just the CDR3 is kept, 54 bases in frame from base 1. According to the germline V gene, CDR1 reads MGHRA and CDR2 reads YSYEKL. V lost 5 bases and J lost 5 bases, and the count of bases not matched to a germline gene is 13. Each collaborating institution followed its own protocols to collect whole blood in K2EDTA tubes. For TCRbeta analysis, collaborators shipped samples as frozen whole blood, isolated PBMCs, or DNA extracted from either of those sample types. What the study reported, not specific to this receptor: Clinical and demographic metadata were provided uncurated, with the amount varying by source and participant.

This clonotype originated in a woman aged 25-40 years with active or convalescent COVID-19. The chain was built from TRBV4-1 and TRBJ2-5, with 14 junctional bases fitting TRBD2. Sequenced input: peripheral blood. The CDR3 region has the sequence CASSASGLAGVWGETQYF. The nucleotide sequence reads as follows: TGCGCCAGCAGCGCCTCGGGACTAGCGGGAGTTTGGGGGGAGACCCAGTACTTC.